Presented here are 10 T cell receptor beta chains from one specimen sequenced in a study of blood T cell repertoires in COVID-19. Sequenced by immunoSEQ multiplex PCR; TCRdb stores in-frame clones only, minus some. The sample contains 400,000 or so clones, 90% of which appear only once. The specimen sequenced was PBMCs or T cells enriched from blood (not recorded which). These receptors were collected from a man younger than 35 who had recovered from COVID-19.

J is TRBJ1-5 and V is TRBV28; D is unclear. Germline V lookup: CDR1 MDHEN, CDR2 SYDVKM. V lost 2 bases to trimming and J lost 6 bases, with 2 bases between them. The length of the CDR3 is 11 residues. The CDR3 here is CASSLRQPQHF. In DNA, the CDR3 is TGTGCCAGCAGTTTACGTCAGCCCCAGCATTTT.

This chain connects TRBV15 to TRBJ1-1; D is possibly TRBD1 (6 bases). Looked up from germline, CDR1 is LNHNV and CDR2 is YYDKDF (reference sequence). The V end was cut by 4 bases, the J end by 1 base, with 13 bases between. CDR3 length equals 15 residues. The CDR3 here is CATSTRAGANTEAFF. The CDR3, as DNA: TGTGCCACCAGCACACGGGCAGGGGCGAACACTGAAGCTTTCTTT.

The chain has TRBV24-1 and TRBJ2-3; no reliable D call. The CDR3 loop spans 14 amino acids. The V gene lost 4 bases and the J gene lost 3 bases, with 10 bases spanning the gap. Germline V gene sequence: CDR1 KGHDR, CDR2 SFDVKD. CDR3 nucleotides: TGTGCCACCAGTGAACCCAGAGCGACAGATACGCAGTATTTT. This codes for CATSEPRATDTQYF.

The V gene is TRBV6-5, the J gene TRBJ1-2, with 9 bases identical to TRBD1. Per the germline V gene, CDR1 is MNHEY and CDR2 is SVGAGI. The CDR3 spans 14 residues. With V trimmed by 7 bases and J by 4 bases, 7 bases remained unmatched. The CDR3 loop is CASNTGGRVYGYTF. The CDR3 nucleotides are TGTGCCAGCAATACAGGGGGCAGGGTCTATGGCTACACCTTC.

This sequence joins TRBV27 and TRBJ2-5; D possibly corresponds to TRBD2 (6 bases). Germline V gene sequence: CDR1 MNHEY, CDR2 SMNVEV (reference sequence). The V end was cut by 2 bases, the J end by 4 bases, with 11 bases between. The CDR3 is made up of 14 amino acids. In nucleotides, the CDR3 is TGTGCCAGCAGTTTAGCGCCGGGAGCAGAGACCCAGTACTTC. Translated: CASSLAPGAETQYF.

This clone came up a few times. This chain joins TRBV9 and TRBJ2-2; TRBD2 is a possible D gene (6 bases). The V end was cut by 3 bases, the J end by 3 bases, with 12 bases between. Germline-derived CDR1 and CDR2 are SGDLS and YYNGEE. The CDR3 is 15 residues long. CDR3 protein: CASSARDSYTGELFF. The CDR3 region has the DNA TGTGCCAGCAGCGCAAGGGACTCCTACACCGGGGAGCTGTTTTTT.

The chain joins TRBV6-5 to TRBJ1-2; D gene uncertain. The V gene's germline CDR1 is MNHEY and CDR2 SVGAGI. CDR3 length: 15 residues. The V gene lost 6 bases and the J gene lost 1 base, with 15 bases spanning the gap. Here the CDR3 DNA reads TGTGCCAGCAGCCAGGCCCTCGGAAGTAACTATGGCTACACCTTC. This sequence encodes CASSQALGSNYGYTF.

The CDR3 DNA follows: TGTGCCAGCAGGTGGGGCGGGGAAGCGCAAGATACGCAGTATTTT. Translation: CASRWGGEAQDTQYF. The chain recombines TRBV27 with TRBJ2-3; TRBD2 is a possible D gene (6 bases). The CDR3 covers 15 residues. CDR1 and CDR2 from the germline V gene are MNHEY and SMNVEV (reference sequence). The V end lost 6 bases, the J end lost 5 bases, and 18 bases lay between the germline ends.

This clone was counted a single time. The rearrangement links TRBV24-1 to TRBJ2-1; D possibly corresponds to TRBD1 (5 bases). The ends were cut back, 4 bases at V and 12 bases at J, with 15 bases in the middle. The germline V gene has CDR1 KGHDR and CDR2 SFDVKD. The CDR3 has 13 residues. The CDR3 reads CATSDTTGSGQFF. In DNA, the CDR3 is TGTGCCACCAGTGACACCACAGGATCCGGGCAGTTCTTC.

The rearrangement joins TRBV10-3 to TRBJ2-7, with 13 nucleotides matching TRBD2. V shed 6 bases and J 2 bases; nucleotides not matched to a gene: 4. CDR3 size: 15 residues. CDR1 is ENHRY and CDR2 is SYGVKD in the germline V gene. Written as DNA, the CDR3 is TGTGCCATCAGCGCCACTAGCGGGAGGGCCTACGAGCAGTACTTC. It translates to CAISATSGRAYEQYF.